This entry lists 10 T cell receptor beta chains sequenced from one sample in a study of T cell clones after liver transplantation. This table comes from immunoSEQ multiplex PCR, and its TCRdb copy is limited to in-frame clones, with some not included. The table records about 51,000 clones, roughly nine tenths of them present only once. Here the sequenced sample was CD8+ T cells from blood, taken 12 months after liver transplant. The receptors originated from a human patient who received a liver transplant. Some T cells may be the graft donor's.

This rearrangement joins TRBV7-9 to TRBJ2-7; 8 bases agree with TRBD1. V lost 5 bases, J lost 8 bases, and 11 bases stayed unmatched. Germline assignment: CDR1 SEHNR and CDR2 FQNEAQ (reference sequence). The CDR3 has 14 amino acids. The CDR3 here is CASSPAVDRVKQYF. The CDR3 DNA sequence: TGTGCCAGCAGCCCTGCGGTGGACAGGGTCAAGCAGTACTTC.

V and J are TRBV13 and TRBJ1-1; D gene unclear. The CDR3 loop spans 15 amino acids. Trimming left V 3 bases short and J 0 bases short, with 11 bases between. Germline V gives CDR1 PRHDT, CDR2 FYEKMQ (reference sequence). The CDR3 DNA is TGTGCCAGCAGCTTGGGAGGAAACGTGAACACTGAAGCTTTCTTT. Encoded protein: CASSLGGNVNTEAFF.

The gene calls are TRBV5-8 and TRBJ1-5; weak D call: TRBD1 (5 bases). V lost 2 bases, J lost 5 bases, and 5 bases lay in between. The CDR3 runs 12 residues. The germline gives CDR1 SGHTS, CDR2 YDEGEE. CDR3 DNA: TGTGCCAGCAGCTTCAGGGATCAGCCCCAGCATTTT. It translates to CASSFRDQPQHF.

V is TRBV27 and J is TRBJ2-7; D assignment may be TRBD1 or TRBD2 (5 bases each). From germline, CDR1 is MNHEY and CDR2 SMNVEV (reference sequence). There are 14 residues in the CDR3. The V gene lost 2 bases and the J gene lost 4 bases, with 12 bases spanning the gap. The CDR3 is CASSLIMGDYEQYF. The DNA for the CDR3 is TGTGCCAGCAGTTTAATTATGGGGGATTACGAGCAGTACTTC.

This clone is categorized as medium-sized. This chain uses TRBV27 with TRBJ1-1; no firm D call. This CDR3 spans 12 amino acids. V lost 6 bases to trimming and J lost 8 bases, with 13 bases between them. Germline V gives CDR1 MNHEY, CDR2 SMNVEV (reference sequence). CDR3 nucleotide sequence: TGTGCCAGCAGACTGGGCCCGAACGAAGCTTTCTTT. Protein product: CASRLGPNEAFF.

J is TRBJ2-6 and V is TRBV5-6; weak D call: TRBD2 (5 bases). Trimming took off 5 bases at V and 1 base at J, with 13 bases between the two ends. Germline V lookup: CDR1 SGHDT, CDR2 YYEEEE. The CDR3 has 16 residues. This CDR3 reads CASRSADLSGANVLTF. The CDR3 DNA sequence: TGTGCCAGCAGGTCGGCGGACTTATCTGGGGCCAACGTCCTGACTTTC.

The chain links TRBV4-1 to TRBJ1-5; D is possibly TRBD1 (5 bases). V gave up 0 bases and J gave up 6 bases, with 12 bases separating them. Germline V gives CDR1 MGHRA, CDR2 YSYEKL. The CDR3 has 15 residues. The CDR3 region is CASSQDRGSGQPQHF. The CDR3 DNA reads TGCGCCAGCAGCCAAGATCGGGGGTCGGGTCAGCCCCAGCATTTT.

V usage is TRBV2 and J usage is TRBJ2-1; 7 nucleotides align to TRBD2. CDR1 is SNHLY and CDR2 is FYNNEI in the germline V gene. V shed 6 bases, J shed 1 base, and the junction held 3 bases outside the gene matches. The length of the CDR3 is 14 residues. This CDR3 is CASSVSGSYNEQFF. In DNA, the CDR3 is TGTGCCAGCAGCGTTAGCGGGTCCTACAATGAGCAGTTCTTC.

This clone has more than one count but fewer than ten. The chain joins TRBV5-5 to TRBJ1-5; no firm D call. V lost 0 bases to trimming and J lost 6 bases, with 16 bases between them. The CDR3 has 16 residues. Germline CDR1 is SGHKS and CDR2 is YYEKEE (reference sequence). The CDR3 DNA follows: TGTGCCAGCAGCTTGGGGACGGACCTCGTCGGTCAGCCCCAGCATTTT. Its translation is CASSLGTDLVGQPQHF. The whole variable domain, filled in from reference TRBV5-5 and TRBJ1-5, reads DAGVTQSPTHLIKTRGQQVTLRCSPISGHKSVSWYQQVLGQGPQFIFQYYEKEERGRGNFPDRFSARQFPNYSSELNVNALLLGDSALYLCASSLGTDLVGQPQHFGDGTRLSIL.

J is TRBJ2-7 and V is TRBV10-1, with TRBD1 as a possible D gene (6 bases). Germline V gene data show CDR1 as WNHNN and CDR2 as SYGVQD (reference sequence). The CDR3 has 15 residues. The V and J ends lost 0 bases and 6 bases respectively, with 15 bases between them. The CDR3 bases are TGCGCCAGCAGTGAGTCGCGCAGGGGAGCTGGCGAGCAGTACTTC. This translates into CASSESRRGAGEQYF.